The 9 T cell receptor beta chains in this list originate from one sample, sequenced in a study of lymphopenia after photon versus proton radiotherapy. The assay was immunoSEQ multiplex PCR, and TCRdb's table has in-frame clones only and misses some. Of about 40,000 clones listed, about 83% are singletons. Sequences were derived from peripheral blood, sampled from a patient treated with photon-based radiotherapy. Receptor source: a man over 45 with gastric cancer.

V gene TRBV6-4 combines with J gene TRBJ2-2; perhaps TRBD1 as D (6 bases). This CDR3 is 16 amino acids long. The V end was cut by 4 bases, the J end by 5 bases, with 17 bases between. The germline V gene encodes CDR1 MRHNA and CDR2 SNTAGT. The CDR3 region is CASSVTWAGETGELFF. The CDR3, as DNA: TGTGCCAGCAGTGTGACATGGGCAGGGGAGACCGGGGAGCTGTTTTTT.

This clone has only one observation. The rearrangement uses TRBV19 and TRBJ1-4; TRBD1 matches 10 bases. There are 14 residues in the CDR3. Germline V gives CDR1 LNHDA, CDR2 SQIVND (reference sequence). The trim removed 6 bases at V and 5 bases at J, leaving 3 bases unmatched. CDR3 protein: CASSRTGGNEKLFF. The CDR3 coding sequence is TGTGCCAGTAGCCGGACAGGGGGGAATGAAAAACTGTTTTTT. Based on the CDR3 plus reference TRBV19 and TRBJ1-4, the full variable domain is DGGITQSPKYLFRKEGQNVTLSCEQNLNHDAMYWYRQDPGQGLRLIYYSQIVNDFQKGDIAEGYSVSREKKESFPLTVTSAQKNPTAFYLCASSRTGGNEKLFFGSGTQLSVL.

CDR3 protein: CASRTGVLGYF. The CDR3 coding sequence is TGTGCCAGCAGAACCGGGGTCTTGGGGTATTTT. The chain couples TRBV2 to TRBJ2-3, with D tentatively TRBD2 (5 bases). The germline V gene encodes CDR1 SNHLY and CDR2 FYNNEI. V was clipped by 6 bases and J by 14 bases, with 15 bases between them. This CDR3 contains 11 residues.

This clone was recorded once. The CDR3 DNA follows: TGTGCCAGCAGTTTATCGAAACAGGGTCTATACGAGCAGTACTTC. It codes for CASSLSKQGLYEQYF. The rearrangement joins TRBV27 to TRBJ2-7; TRBD1 is a possible D gene (6 bases). V lost 0 bases to trimming and J lost 4 bases, with 13 bases between them. The CDR3 consists of 15 residues. Germline V CDR1 and CDR2: MNHEY, SMNVEV (reference sequence).

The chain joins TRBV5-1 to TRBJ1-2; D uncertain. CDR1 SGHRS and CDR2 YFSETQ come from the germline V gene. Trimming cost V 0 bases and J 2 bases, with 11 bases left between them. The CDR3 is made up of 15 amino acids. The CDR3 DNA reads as TGCGCCAGCAGCTTGGATCCGGGCTTAAACTATGGCTACACCTTC. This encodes CASSLDPGLNYGYTF.

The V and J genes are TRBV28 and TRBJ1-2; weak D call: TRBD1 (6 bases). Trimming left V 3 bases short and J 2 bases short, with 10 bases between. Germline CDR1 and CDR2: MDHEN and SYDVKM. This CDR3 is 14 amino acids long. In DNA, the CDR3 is TGTGCCAGCAGTTTCGAGAGGGGGAACTATGGCTACACCTTC. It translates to CASSFERGNYGYTF.

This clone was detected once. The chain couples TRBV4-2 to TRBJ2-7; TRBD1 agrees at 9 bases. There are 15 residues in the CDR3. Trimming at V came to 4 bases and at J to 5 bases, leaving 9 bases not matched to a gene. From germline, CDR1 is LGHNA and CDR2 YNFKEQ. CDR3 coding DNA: TGTGCCAGCAGCCCACTGGGACAGGGTCCTCACGAGCAGTACTTC. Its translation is CASSPLGQGPHEQYF.

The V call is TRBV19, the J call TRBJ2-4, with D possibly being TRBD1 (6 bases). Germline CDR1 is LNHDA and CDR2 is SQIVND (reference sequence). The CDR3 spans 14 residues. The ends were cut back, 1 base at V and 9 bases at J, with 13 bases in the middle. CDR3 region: CASSIANREGIQYF. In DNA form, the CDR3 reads TGTGCCAGTAGTATAGCTAACAGGGAAGGCATTCAGTACTTC.

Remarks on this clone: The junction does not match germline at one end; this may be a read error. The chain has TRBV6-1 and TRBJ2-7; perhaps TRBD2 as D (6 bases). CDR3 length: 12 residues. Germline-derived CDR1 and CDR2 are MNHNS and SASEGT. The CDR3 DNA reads TGCAGCACCTCGGCGGGGCAGTCCGAGCAGTACTTC. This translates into CSTSAGQSEQYF.